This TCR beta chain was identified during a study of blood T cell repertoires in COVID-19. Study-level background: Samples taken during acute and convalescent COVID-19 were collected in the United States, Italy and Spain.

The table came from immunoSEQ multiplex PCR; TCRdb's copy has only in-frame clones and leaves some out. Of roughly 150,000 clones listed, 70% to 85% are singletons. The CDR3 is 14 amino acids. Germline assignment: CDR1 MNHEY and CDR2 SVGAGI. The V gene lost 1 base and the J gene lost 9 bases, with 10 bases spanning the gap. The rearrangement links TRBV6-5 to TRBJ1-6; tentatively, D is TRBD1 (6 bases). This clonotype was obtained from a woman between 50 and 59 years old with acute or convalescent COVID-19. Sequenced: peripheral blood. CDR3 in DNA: TGTGCCAGCAGTTACTTACAGGGAAGTTCACCCCTCCACTTT. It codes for CASSYLQGSSPLHF.